This is a list of T cell receptor beta chains from one sample in a study of blood T cell repertoires in COVID-19. Sequencing used immunoSEQ multiplex PCR; TCRdb keeps in-frame clones, though not all of them. The data contain approximately 250,000 clones, approximately 82% of them singletons. Sequenced: PBMCs or T cells enriched from blood (not recorded which). All receptors derive from a man aged 40-49 years who had recovered from COVID-19. Each CDR3 is given with its conserved first and last residue. Each record gives: V gene, D gene, J gene, CDR3 protein, CDR3 DNA. The D gene is left open where the match is weak.

V: TRBV5-1; D: .; J: TRBJ1-2; CDR3: CASSLFNPEAGYTF; DNA: TGCGCCAGCAGCTTGTTTAACCCCGAGGCAGGCTACACCTTC
V: TRBV2; D: .; J: TRBJ2-3; CDR3: CASRAGQLVTDTQYF; DNA: TGTGCCAGCAGGGCCGGACAGTTAGTAACAGATACGCAGTATTTT
V: TRBV28; D: .; J: TRBJ1-4; CDR3: CASSETGGRDEKLFF; DNA: TGTGCCAGCAGTGAGACGGGGGGCCGGGATGAAAAACTGTTTTTT
V: TRBV28; D: .; J: TRBJ1-1; CDR3: CASSSPLFGMNTEAFF; DNA: TGTGCCAGCAGTTCCCCCTTATTCGGGATGAACACTGAAGCTTTCTTT
V: TRBV7-9; D: TRBD1; J: TRBJ2-3; CDR3: CASSLTGQSTDTQYF; DNA: TGTGCCAGCAGCTTAACGGGACAGTCCACAGATACGCAGTATTTT
V: TRBV2; D: .; J: TRBJ1-5; CDR3: CASSEETSNQPQHF; DNA: TGTGCCAGCAGTGAGGAGACTAGCAATCAGCCCCAGCATTTT
V: TRBV5-4; D: .; J: TRBJ1-1; CDR3: CASSLGREAFF; DNA: TGTGCCAGCAGCTTGGGGAGGGAAGCTTTCTTT
V: TRBV19; D: .; J: TRBJ1-1; CDR3: CASRGRSLYNTEAFF; DNA: TGTGCCAGTCGAGGCCGTTCCCTATACAACACTGAAGCTTTCTTT
V: TRBV5-5; D: TRBD1; J: TRBJ1-5; CDR3: CASSSRQGQEHF; DNA: TGTGCCAGCAGCTCCCGACAGGGGCAAGAGCATTTT
V: TRBV3-1/TRBV3-2; D: .; J: TRBJ1-1; CDR3: CASSQAGNTEAFF; DNA: TGTGCCAGCAGCCAAGCGGGGAACACTGAAGCTTTCTTT
V: TRBV27; D: .; J: TRBJ1-4; CDR3: CASTWLGATNEKLFF; DNA: TGTGCCAGCACCTGGCTGGGAGCAACTAATGAAAAACTGTTTTTT